The clone carrying this T cell receptor beta chain was detected only once. These data originate in a study of lymphopenia after photon versus proton radiotherapy. CDR1 is SGDLS and CDR2 is YYNGEE in the germline V gene. The CDR3 spans 14 residues. V trimming: 4 bases; J trimming: 3 bases; junction bases outside the gene matches: 3. Using immunoSEQ multiplex PCR, the repertoire was profiled, and TCRdb retains in-frame clones only, with some absent. The sample holds tens of thousands of clones; over 70% are singletons and the top ten take 9.5% to 14%. Sample: peripheral blood, taken from a patient treated with proton-based radiotherapy. The chain is built from TRBV9 and TRBJ2-5, with 10 positions matching TRBD2. The TCR comes from a man older than 75 with esophageal cancer. CDR3 sequence reads: CASSPLAGEETQYF. The DNA of the CDR3 is TGTGCCAGCAGCCCCCTAGCGGGAGAAGAGACCCAGTACTTC. Full variable domain (outside the CDR3, taken from reference TRBV9 and TRBJ2-5): DSGVTQTPKHLITATGQRVTLRCSPRSGDLSVYWYQQSLDQGLQFLIQYYNGEERAKGNILERFSAQQFPDLHSELNLSSLELGDSALYFCASSPLAGEETQYFGPGTRLLVL.